The 10 T cell receptor beta chains listed next were all sequenced from one sample in a study of OX40 agonist ivuxolimab in advanced cancers. Assay: immunoSEQ multiplex PCR; the TCRdb copy retains only in-frame clones and omits some. The data show 50,000 to 65,000 clones, approximately 80% seen once. The material sequenced was CD4+ or CD8+ T cells sorted from blood, taken in a trial of the OX40 agonist ivuxolimab. The receptors were gathered from an adult with an advanced solid tumor such as melanoma, head and neck, liver or kidney cancer.

This chain joins TRBV2 and TRBJ1-6; possibly TRBD1 for D (5 bases). This CDR3 contains 13 residues. V shed 3 bases and J shed 9 bases, with 9 bases lying between them. Germline CDR1 reads SNHLY; CDR2 reads FYNNEI. CDR3 in amino acids: CASSETGVSPLHF. CDR3 sequence (DNA): TGTGCCAGCAGTGAGACGGGGGTTTCACCCCTCCACTTT.

This chain connects TRBV11-2 to TRBJ2-7; 8 bases are a match to TRBD2. The CDR3 sequence is 14 residues long. After removal of 4 bases from V and 2 bases from J, the junction contained 4 bases not matched to a gene. Germline CDR1 is SGHAT and CDR2 is FQNNGV. The DNA for the CDR3 is TGTGCCAGCAGCTCTGTCGGGGGGGCCTACGAGCAGTACTTC. This sequence encodes CASSSVGGAYEQYF. The full variable domain, completed using reference TRBV11-2 and TRBJ2-7, is EAGVAQSPRYKIIEKRQSVAFWCNPISGHATLYWYQQILGQGPKLLIQFQNNGVVDDSQLPKDRFSAERLKGVDSTLKIQPAKLEDSAVYLCASSSVGGAYEQYFGPGTRLTVT.

CDR3 loop: CASSPPGGSSTEAFF. The CDR3, as DNA: TGTGCCAGCAGCCCACCGGGGGGATCGAGCACTGAAGCTTTCTTT. The chain links TRBV5-4 to TRBJ1-1; D might be TRBD1 (5 bases). V lost 4 bases, J lost 4 bases, and 17 bases lay in between. This CDR3 contains 15 residues. From germline, CDR1 is SGHNT and CDR2 YYREEE (reference sequence).

The chain carries TRBV18 and TRBJ1-4, with 7 bases matching TRBD1. CDR3 length: 15 amino acids. The V and J ends lost 5 bases and 3 bases, in that order; junction bases with no gene match: 6. Germline V gene lookup returns CDR1 KGHSH and CDR2 LQKENI. DNA of the CDR3: TGTGCCAGCTCAGAGACAGGGTTCTCTAATGAAAAACTGTTTTTT. Translated: CASSETGFSNEKLFF.

This rearrangement joins TRBV19 to TRBJ2-7, with D possibly called TRBD1 or TRBD2 (6 bases each). The germline V and J ends were trimmed by 1 base and 2 bases, with 15 bases remaining between them. Germline CDR1 is LNHDA and CDR2 is SQIVND (reference sequence). CDR3 length equals 16 residues. The CDR3 region has the DNA TGTGCCAGTAGTATAGTGGGGGGCTCCGTTCCCTACGAGCAGTACTTC. Protein sequence: CASSIVGGSVPYEQYF.

This clone was observed a few times. This specimen includes other DNA sequences encoding the same CDR3. The gene calls are TRBV7-8 and TRBJ1-4, with 10 nucleotides matching TRBD1. Unmatched junction bases numbered 6, after V lost 5 bases and J lost 6 bases. The CDR3 has 15 amino acids. In germline, CDR1 is SGHVS, CDR2 FQNEAQ. CDR3 protein: CASSPDRGLDEKLFF. The CDR3 DNA sequence: TGTGCCAGCAGCCCAGACAGGGGGCTCGATGAAAAACTGTTTTTT.

The chain combines TRBV5-1 with TRBJ2-1, with TRBD1 matching over 7 bases. This CDR3 has 16 amino acids. The junction had 6 bases not matched to a gene; V was cut back by 0 bases and J by 3 bases. Germline assignment: CDR1 SGHRS and CDR2 YFSETQ. CDR3 sequence (DNA): TGCGCCAGCAGCTTGGCCGTGGCAGGGGGCTACAATGAGCAGTTCTTC. Its translation is CASSLAVAGGYNEQFF.

CDR3 DNA sequence: TGTGCCAGCAGCCCGATCGAGGGTCCGCGATCAGTCTATGGCTACACCTTC. Protein sequence: CASSPIEGPRSVYGYTF. The rearrangement uses TRBV11-2 and TRBJ1-2; D not certain. Germline V gene data show CDR1 as SGHAT and CDR2 as FQNNGV. V was cut by 5 bases and J by 4 bases, with 23 bases left in between. The CDR3 is 17 residues long.

The chain employs TRBV21-1 and TRBJ1-4; TRBD1 is taken as the D call from the table, unchecked against the DNA. TRBV21-1 is flagged as a pseudogene. The length of the CDR3 is 16 residues. The CDR3 DNA sequence: TGTGCCAGCAGCAAAGAAGTTTCGACAGGGGCGAAGATACTGTTTTTT. Encoded protein: CASSKEVSTGAKILFF.

The chain recombines TRBV27 with TRBJ1-6; 9 bases agree with TRBD1. Unmatched junction bases numbered 3, after V lost 5 bases and J lost 7 bases. Per germline, CDR1 MNHEY and CDR2 SMNVEV (reference sequence). The CDR3 extends over 14 amino acids. CDR3 DNA sequence: TGTGCCAGCAGTGGGACAGGGTGGAATTCACCCCTCCACTTT. Amino acid sequence: CASSGTGWNSPLHF.